This T cell receptor beta chain was recovered during a study of vaccination effects on CD4 cells after COVID-19. Study details: Post-vaccine specimens arrived a median 72 days past the second dose.

Concerning this clone itself: Its antigen is undetermined.

Sequencing used immunoSEQ multiplex PCR; TCRdb keeps in-frame clones, though not all of them. The sample records about 59,000 clones, 78% being singletons. Antigen-specific CD4+ T cells were expanded (with viral peptide pools) by the ViraFEST assay ahead of sequencing. Following an approximately 11-day culture, CD4+ T cells were purified. Either the mRNA-1273 or the BNT162b2 vaccine was given to participants as two doses. Culturing of 1.5 million to 2.5 million PBMC per well took place with around 9 IU/ml IL-2 and about 9.3 ug/ml peptides. Here the sequenced sample was CD4+ T cells from PBMCs cultured with HCoV-OC43 spike peptides, taken after COVID-19 vaccination. Indicated subset: HCoV-OC43 spike overlapping peptide pool stimulation. The TCR originated in a human donor who received a COVID-19 vaccine.

The CDR3 coding sequence is TGCGCCAGCAGTGACAGGGGGTTGGATGGCTACACCTTC. Amino acid sequence: CASSDRGLDGYTF. The V and J genes are TRBV10-2 and TRBJ1-2; 7 bases map to TRBD1. Unmatched junction bases numbered 4, after V lost 3 bases and J lost 6 bases. The CDR3 covers 13 residues. The germline V gene encodes CDR1 WSHSY and CDR2 SAAADI.